This T cell receptor beta chain was retrieved from a study of T cell repertoires in cytomegalovirus infection. TCRdb re-derived calls from the reads in MiXCR, one entry per CDR3 protein. The data contain approximately 490,000 distinct CDR3 sequences, over 9% of them seen just once; the ten biggest clones take up 10%. The table lists this clonotype with many counts. The CDR3 loop spans 14 amino acids. The V gene's germline CDR1 is SGDLS and CDR2 YYNGEE. V shed 0 bases and J shed 7 bases, with 10 bases lying between them. The rearrangement uses TRBV9 and TRBJ2-2; D possibly uses TRBD1 or TRBD2 (5 bases each). The source of this sequence is a human donor in good health (CMV status not recorded). Some clones in this sample may be carry-over from other donors' samples. Sample: PBMCs. The CDR3 DNA follows: TGTGCCAGCAGCGTAGGGGGGAGAAGCGGGGAGCTGTTTTTT. Its translation is CASSVGGRSGELFF.